This is a list of T cell receptor beta chains from one sample in a study of cytomegalovirus exposure and HLA in healthy donors. Produced via immunoSEQ multiplex PCR; TCRdb's table is partial and in-frame only. The sample yields approximately 110,000 clones, 65% to 80% seen once. The sample comprised PBMCs. Every receptor here comes from a young man in good health and CMV-seropositive. Each CDR3 is given with its conserved first and last residue. A D gene is named only where the DNA matches it firmly. Where a row states a size, it is once, few, many or the class of an expanded clone; other rows omit it.

j_gene,abundance,v_gene,len,d_gene,CDR3aa,CDR3nt
TRBJ1-6,.,TRBV6-6,13,.,CASSYAGYSPLHF,TGTGCCAGCAGTTACGCAGGTTATTCACCCCTCCACTTT
TRBJ2-1,.,TRBV11-2,14,TRBD1,CASSLGTGGRQQFF,TGTGCCAGCAGCTTAGGAACAGGGGGCAGGCAGCAGTTCTTC
TRBJ2-1,.,TRBV6-5,12,.,CASSDGKGEPFF,TGTGCCAGCAGCGACGGGAAGGGGGAGCCGTTCTTC
TRBJ1-2,.,TRBV5-1,15,TRBD1,CASSLPGQGDSGYTF,TGCGCCAGCAGCTTACCGGGACAGGGGGATTCTGGCTACACCTTC
TRBJ2-7,once,TRBV29-1,12,.,CSVDLYSYEQYF,TGCAGCGTTGATTTGTATTCCTACGAGCAGTACTTC
TRBJ1-1,.,TRBV15,15,.,CATSRDQGWNTEAFF,TGTGCCACCAGCAGAGATCAGGGATGGAACACTGAAGCTTTCTTT
TRBJ2-3,once,TRBV6-5,15,.,CASSRRGGATDTQYF,TGTGCCAGCTCACGAAGGGGCGGGGCGACAGATACGCAGTATTTT
TRBJ2-7,.,TRBV19,14,TRBD1,CASSNRDRGYEQYF,TGTGCCAGTAGTAACCGGGACAGGGGCTACGAGCAGTACTTC
TRBJ1-2,few,TRBV28,17,.,CASGEAGGNLRMGGYTF,TGTGCCAGCGGTGAGGCGGGCGGGAACCTTAGGATGGGTGGCTACACCTTC
TRBJ2-7,.,TRBV28,14,TRBD1,CASSLSGGANEQYF,TGTGCCAGCAGTTTATCAGGGGGCGCGAACGAGCAGTACTTC
TRBJ1-3,few,TRBV12-5,13,.,CASGMDTGNTIYF,TGTGCTAGTGGGATGGACACTGGAAACACCATATATTTT
TRBJ2-3,.,TRBV6-1,16,TRBD2,CASSEVGRGGKDTQYF,TGTGCCAGCAGTGAAGTTGGGCGGGGGGGTAAGGATACGCAGTATTTT
TRBJ2-7,.,TRBV7-9,15,.,CASRSSEKGRYEQYF,TGTGCCAGCCGCTCATCGGAAAAGGGGCGCTACGAGCAGTACTTC
TRBJ1-2,.,TRBV6-1,15,TRBD1,CASSLTTGGNYGYTF,TGTGCCAGCAGTCTCACGACAGGGGGCAACTATGGCTACACCTTC
TRBJ2-1,.,TRBV2,14,TRBD1,CVLVRTGAYNEQFF,TGTGTCCTGGTTAGGACAGGGGCCTACAATGAGCAGTTCTTC
TRBJ2-5,.,TRBV7-2,16,TRBD2,CASSLRLAGGQETQYF,TGTGCCAGCAGCCTGAGACTAGCGGGGGGGCAAGAGACCCAGTACTTC
TRBJ2-5,.,TRBV2,11,.,CASSPEETQYF,TGTGCCAGCAGTCCCGAAGAGACCCAGTACTTC
TRBJ1-2,.,TRBV2,14,.,CASSPVGGGYGYTF,TGTGCCAGCAGCCCAGTTGGGGGCGGCTATGGCTACACCTTC
TRBJ1-2,.,TRBV19,15,.,CASSGAGARNYGYTF,TGTGCCAGTAGTGGTGCGGGGGCACGTAACTATGGCTACACCTTC
TRBJ1-2,.,TRBV7-2,14,TRBD1,CASNPTGQVYGYTF,TGTGCCAGCAACCCGACAGGGCAGGTCTATGGCTACACCTTC
TRBJ1-2,medium-sized,TRBV30,14,.,CAWAGQGRSYGYTF,TGTGCCTGGGCGGGGCAGGGAAGGAGCTATGGCTACACCTTC
TRBJ1-1,.,TRBV15,18,.,CATSRDWVEWRVNTEAFF,TGTGCCACCAGCAGAGATTGGGTGGAGTGGAGGGTGAACACTGAAGCTTTCTTT